The 12 T cell receptor beta chains below come from one sample, sequenced in a study of molecular identifiers for immune sequencing clone quantification. From the PCR reads, TCRdb called clonotypes with MiXCR, one entry per CDR3 protein. The data hold about 640,000 distinct CDR3 sequences, with just under 20% observed a single time. The sequencing sample was made of naive CD8+ T cells from blood, with Jurkat cell RNA spiked in. Subset described: FACS-sorted CD8+CD4-CCR7+CD45RA+ naive T cells. These receptors all come from a human donor in good health. Some libraries in this study had Jurkat cell RNA spiked in.

Worth noting for this clonotype: This may be a read error, as it is one base from a much larger clone. V is TRBV4-1 and J is TRBJ2-7; 9 bases are a match to TRBD1. The CDR3 sequence is 16 residues long. Germline CDR1 MGHRA, CDR2 YSYEKL. This CDR3 reads CASSPITGGLSYEQNF. The CDR3 DNA follows: TGCGCCAGCAGCCCGATCACAGGGGGCTTATCCTACGAGCAGAACTTC.

This clonotype has at least ten counts. The V call is TRBV4-1, the J call TRBJ1-4; possibly TRBD1 for D (6 bases). Per germline, CDR1 MGHRA and CDR2 YSYEKL. The CDR3 consists of 14 residues. Trimming cost V 4 bases and J 2 bases, with 8 bases left between them. The CDR3 DNA is TGCGCCAGCAGCCCCGGGGGCACTAATGAAAAACTGTTTTTT. It specifies CASSPGGTNEKLFF.

There are a few counts of this clonotype. The gene calls are TRBV5-1 and TRBJ2-7; possibly TRBD2 for D (6 bases). CDR3 size: 15 residues. The germline V gene encodes CDR1 SGHRS and CDR2 YFSETQ. The ends were cut back, 0 bases at V and 3 bases at J, with 13 bases in the middle. The CDR3 loop is CASSLVGGSDYEQYF. The DNA for the CDR3 is TGCGCCAGCAGCTTGGTTGGGGGGTCAGACTACGAGCAGTACTTC.

This clonotype was observed a few times. The chain has TRBV12-3 or TRBV12-4 and TRBJ2-3; D perhaps matches TRBD2 (6 bases). This CDR3 region has 16 residues. V shed 5 bases and J shed 3 bases, with 18 bases lying between them. The CDR3 region has the DNA TGTGCCAGCAGTGTCGGGGACTGGAGTTTAACAGATACGCAGTATTTT. As protein: CASSVGDWSLTDTQYF.

The table lists this clonotype with many counts. The chain uses TRBV25-1 and TRBJ2-3; no firm D call. Germline CDR1 is MGHDK and CDR2 is SYGVNS. CDR3 size: 15 residues. V shed 6 bases and J shed 2 bases, with 15 bases lying between them. As DNA, the CDR3 is TGTGCCAGCAGCCCCGTCGGGCTAACCACAGATACGCAGTATTTT. As protein: CASSPVGLTTDTQYF. The complete variable domain, with remaining parts taken from reference TRBV25-1 and TRBJ2-3, reads EADIYQTPRYLVIGTGKKITLECSQTMGHDKMYWYQQDPGMELHLIHYSYGVNSTEKGDLSSESTVSRIRTEHFPLTLESARPSHTSQYLCASSPVGLTTDTQYFGPGTRLTVL.

The chain carries TRBV12-3 or TRBV12-4 and TRBJ2-7; 8 bases agree with TRBD2. Losses at the gene ends were 4 bases for V and 2 bases for J; bases not matched to a gene: 10. The CDR3 covers 16 residues. The DNA of the CDR3 is TGTGCCAGCAGTTCCCCAACTAGCGGAGGGGCCTACGAGCAGTACTTC. Its translation is CASSSPTSGGAYEQYF.

This clonotype was recorded at least ten times. The genes are TRBV6-4 and TRBJ1-5; D perhaps matches TRBD1 (5 bases). Germline V gives CDR1 MRHNA, CDR2 SNTAGT. V was cut by 9 bases and J by 7 bases, with 19 bases left in between. CDR3 length: 14 amino acids. This CDR3 is CASCGAPTEQPQHF. CDR3 coding DNA: TGTGCCAGTTGCGGGGCCCCCACGGAGCAGCCCCAGCATTTT.

This clonotype was seen ten or more times. The chain couples TRBV27 to TRBJ2-2; D gene ambiguous. The CDR3 has 17 residues. With 6 bases removed from V and 1 base from J, the gap between germline ends came to 18 bases. Per the germline V gene, CDR1 is MNHEY and CDR2 is SMNVEV (reference sequence). As DNA, the CDR3 is TGTGCCAGCAGCCCTCACGTAGGAAACGAGAACACCGGGGAGCTGTTTTTT. It encodes CASSPHVGNENTGELFF.

This chain links TRBV19 with TRBJ1-5, with 7 bases fitting TRBD1. J lost 8 bases, V lost 6 bases, and 4 bases had no gene match. This CDR3 is built from 12 residues. Germline CDR1 is LNHDA and CDR2 is SQIVND (reference sequence). The CDR3 bases are TGTGCCAGTAGGACAGGGTTCGAGCCCCAGCATTTT. Its protein is CASRTGFEPQHF.

This clonotype was observed a handful of times. The chain employs TRBV4-1 and TRBJ2-3; D is ambiguous. The CDR3 consists of 16 residues. The germline V gene has CDR1 MGHRA and CDR2 YSYEKL. The ends were cut back, 1 base at V and 0 bases at J, with 11 bases in the middle. The CDR3 here is CASSQGYSISTDTQYF. CDR3 DNA: TGCGCCAGCAGCCAAGGGTACAGTATCAGCACAGATACGCAGTATTTT.

The genes are TRBV7-9 and TRBJ2-2, with D possibly TRBD1 on 6 matching bases. CDR1 is SEHNR and CDR2 is FQNEAQ in the germline V gene (reference sequence). Trimming removed 3 bases at V and 3 bases at J, with 11 bases between. The CDR3 sequence is 15 residues long. The CDR3 nucleotides read TGTGCCAGCAGCTTTGGTACAGGGCACACCGGGGAGCTGTTTTTT. As protein: CASSFGTGHTGELFF.

This clonotype was counted only a few times. The CDR3 DNA is TGTGCCAGCAGCTTGGGCGTGGGGGCAGGGCAGCCCCAGCATTTT. As protein: CASSLGVGAGQPQHF. The chain recombines TRBV7-2 with TRBJ1-5; D might be TRBD1 (6 bases). The germline gives CDR1 SGHTA, CDR2 FQGNSA. V was clipped by 3 bases and J by 7 bases, with 16 bases between them. The CDR3 totals 15 residues.